The next 26 T cell receptor beta chains were all read from a single sample in a study of naive CD8 T cells in extremely preterm neonates. This table comes from immunoSEQ multiplex PCR, and its TCRdb copy is limited to in-frame clones, with some not included. The table records around 7,000 clones, about 98% of them present only once. The sample taken for sequencing was naive CD8+ T cells from blood. These receptors came from a human donor in good health.

The chain joins TRBV13 to TRBJ2-7; 12 nucleotides match TRBD1. This CDR3 comprises 17 residues. Unmatched junction bases numbered 7, after V lost 1 base and J lost 3 bases. From germline, CDR1 is PRHDT and CDR2 FYEKMQ (reference sequence). The CDR3 nucleotides are TGTGCCAGCAGCTTAGAGGGGGACAGGGGGCGAAACTACGAGCAGTACTTC. As protein: CASSLEGDRGRNYEQYF.

The rearrangement links TRBV27 to TRBJ2-7; TRBD2 agrees at 9 bases. Losses at the gene ends were 4 bases for V and 6 bases for J; bases not matched to a gene: 7. The CDR3 contains 14 residues. Germline V CDR1 and CDR2: MNHEY, SMNVEV (reference sequence). This CDR3 reads CASSSAREGREQYF. DNA of the CDR3: TGTGCCAGCAGTTCTGCGCGGGAGGGCCGCGAGCAGTACTTC.

The chain combines TRBV30 with TRBJ1-4; TRBD1 agrees at 7 bases. CDR3 size: 13 residues. The junction had 6 bases not matched to a gene; V was cut back by 7 bases and J by 4 bases. Germline CDR1 is GTSNPN and CDR2 is SVGIG (reference sequence). The chain's CDR3 is CASQGGFNEKLFF. DNA of the CDR3: TGTGCCTCGCAGGGGGGATTTAATGAAAAACTGTTTTTT.

In its sample, this clone was seen once. The CDR3 is CASSWDQRGNEQYF. CDR3 coding DNA: TGTGCCAGCAGTTGGGATCAGCGGGGGAACGAGCAGTACTTC. V is TRBV25-1 and J is TRBJ2-7; 8 bases fit TRBD2. The CDR3 is 14 amino acids. J gave up 5 bases and V 5 bases, and 8 bases lay outside the gene matches. Germline-derived CDR1 and CDR2 are MGHDK and SYGVNS.

The chain employs TRBV7-8 and TRBJ2-7; 12 positions agree with TRBD1. After removal of 5 bases from V and 4 bases from J, the junction contained 6 bases not matched to a gene. The CDR3 runs to 15 residues. The germline gives CDR1 SGHVS, CDR2 FQNEAQ. The CDR3 nucleotides are TGTGCCAGCAGCCTTCCGGGACAGGGGGCTTACGAGCAGTACTTC. It is translated as CASSLPGQGAYEQYF.

The chain has TRBV11-2 and TRBJ1-6; D may be TRBD1 (5 bases). The CDR3 totals 14 residues. Deletions cut 1 base from V and 9 bases from J, with 10 bases between. Germline V gene lookup returns CDR1 SGHAT and CDR2 FQNNGV. The CDR3 loop is CASSLARTLSPLHF. CDR3 DNA sequence: TGTGCCAGCAGCTTAGCCAGGACACTTTCACCCCTCCACTTT.

This chain uses TRBV5-8 with TRBJ1-5; D gene unclear. With 4 bases removed from V and 6 bases from J, the gap between germline ends came to 11 bases. Germline-derived CDR1 and CDR2 are SGHTS and YDEGEE. This CDR3 spans 13 amino acids. CDR3 DNA sequence: TGTGCCAGCAGCCTCGGAGGCACTCAGCCCCAGCATTTT. Its translation is CASSLGGTQPQHF.

The CDR3 loop is CATSIVRSSEQYF. In nucleotides, the CDR3 is TGTGCCACCAGCATTGTCAGGTCGAGCGAGCAGTACTTC. This chain connects TRBV15 to TRBJ2-7, with unresolved D. Trimming pared 4 bases from V and 6 bases from J, leaving 13 bases between. There are 13 residues in the CDR3. Germline CDR1 LNHNV, CDR2 YYDKDF (reference sequence).

CDR3 sequence: CASSLWTSGSVDGELFF. Written as DNA, the CDR3 is TGTGCCAGTAGTCTCTGGACTAGCGGGAGTGTGGACGGGGAGCTGTTTTTT. The chain recombines TRBV19 with TRBJ2-2; 13 bases agree with TRBD2. The trim removed 5 bases at V and 7 bases at J, leaving 10 bases unmatched. CDR3 length: 17 amino acids. Per the germline V gene, CDR1 is LNHDA and CDR2 is SQIVND (reference sequence). The full variable domain, rest sourced from reference TRBV19 and TRBJ2-2, is DGGITQSPKYLFRKEGQNVTLSCEQNLNHDAMYWYRQDPGQGLRLIYYSQIVNDFQKGDIAEGYSVSREKKESFPLTVTSAQKNPTAFYLCASSLWTSGSVDGELFFGEGSRLTVL.

This sequence joins TRBV30 and TRBJ1-1, with D maybe TRBD1 (5 bases). The germline V gene has CDR1 GTSNPN and CDR2 SVGIG (reference sequence). V lost 4 bases, J lost 1 base, and 10 bases lay in between. The CDR3 extends over 13 amino acids. Here the CDR3 reads CAWNGGGNTEAFF. For the CDR3, the DNA is TGTGCCTGGAATGGGGGGGGGAACACTGAAGCTTTCTTT.

This rearrangement joins TRBV7-8 to TRBJ1-5; tentatively, D is TRBD1 (6 bases). Germline V CDR1 and CDR2: SGHVS, FQNEAQ. The V end was cut by 4 bases, the J end by 2 bases, with 9 bases between. The CDR3 loop spans 14 amino acids. The CDR3 nucleotides are TGTGCCAGCAGCTGGGGACATGGCAATCAGCCCCAGCATTTT. This codes for CASSWGHGNQPQHF.

This rearrangement joins TRBV6-1 to TRBJ2-7; D might be TRBD1 (6 bases). V was clipped by 6 bases and J by 4 bases, with 10 bases between them. CDR1 and CDR2 from the germline V gene are MNHNS and SASEGT. This CDR3 has 12 residues. In nucleotides, the CDR3 is TGTGCCAGCAGACCGCAGGGGTACGAGCAGTACTTC. Protein: CASRPQGYEQYF.

As DNA, the CDR3 is TGCGCCAGCAGCTCTGGACTAGCGGACCACTCCTACAATGAGCAGTTCTTC. This sequence encodes CASSSGLADHSYNEQFF. This sequence joins TRBV5-1 and TRBJ2-1; 10 bases agree with TRBD2. V trimming: 3 bases; J trimming: 0 bases; junction bases outside the gene matches: 6. CDR1 and CDR2 (germline): SGHRS, YFSETQ. CDR3 length: 17 amino acids.

For the CDR3, the DNA is TGCGCCAGCAGCTTGAATTACCCTGGAGCGGGAGGAGGGAATGAGCAGTTCTTC. The encoded protein is CASSLNYPGAGGGNEQFF. The V call is TRBV5-1, the J call TRBJ2-1; 9 bases agree with TRBD2. The length of the CDR3 is 18 residues. Trimming at V came to 1 base and at J to 7 bases, leaving 15 bases not matched to a gene. Germline V gene lookup returns CDR1 SGHRS and CDR2 YFSETQ.

The chain recombines TRBV13 with TRBJ2-2; TRBD1 agrees at 8 bases. Germline CDR1 reads PRHDT; CDR2 reads FYEKMQ (reference sequence). J gave up 5 bases and V 5 bases, and 16 bases lay outside the gene matches. This CDR3 spans 18 amino acids. CDR3 amino acids: CASSDTSTIQGVTGELFF. CDR3 coding DNA: TGTGCCAGCAGCGACACATCTACGATACAGGGGGTAACCGGGGAGCTGTTTTTT.

The chain uses TRBV7-9 and TRBJ2-1, with unresolved D. Germline CDR1 is SEHNR and CDR2 is FQNEAQ (reference sequence). The CDR3 has 13 residues. Between the trimmed V and J ends, which lost 1 base and 6 bases, there was a span of 7 bases. The CDR3 here is CASSLVSSNEQFF. The DNA of the CDR3 is TGTGCCAGCAGCTTAGTATCTAGCAATGAGCAGTTCTTC.

The chain combines TRBV7-9 with TRBJ2-7, with TRBD1 matching 12 bases. From germline, CDR1 is SEHNR and CDR2 FQNEAQ (reference sequence). The CDR3 is 17 residues long. The junction had 8 bases not matched to a gene; V was cut back by 5 bases and J by 0 bases. CDR3 DNA: TGTGCCAGCAGCCCCGGGACAGGGGGCTCTGACTCCTACGAGCAGTACTTC. The encoded protein is CASSPGTGGSDSYEQYF.

The CDR3 loop is CASSVYGTSPYEQYF. The CDR3 DNA reads TGCGCCAGCAGCGTCTATGGGACTTCGCCCTACGAGCAGTACTTC. The gene calls are TRBV5-1 and TRBJ2-7; TRBD2 might be the D (6 bases). The V gene lost 4 bases and the J gene lost 2 bases, with 16 bases spanning the gap. The germline V gene has CDR1 SGHRS and CDR2 YFSETQ. The CDR3 consists of 15 residues.

The chain links TRBV6-1 to TRBJ2-7, with 8 nucleotides matching TRBD1. Germline-derived CDR1 and CDR2 are MNHNS and SASEGT. The CDR3 is 15 residues long. V shed 8 bases and J 0 bases; nucleotides not matched to a gene: 9. The CDR3 loop is CASPGQGPSSYEQYF. The CDR3 DNA is TGTGCCAGCCCAGGACAGGGACCGAGCTCCTACGAGCAGTACTTC.

The chain has TRBV21-1 and TRBJ2-1; TRBD2 was called by the table and not checked on the DNA. TRBV21-1 is shown as a pseudogene. The CDR3 contains 16 residues. Here the CDR3 reads CASSTPFGPQRNEQFF. The CDR3, as DNA: TGTGCCAGCAGCACTCCCTTCGGTCCCCAACGCAATGAGCAGTTCTTC.

The chain carries TRBV5-8 and TRBJ2-1; D unclear. Germline V gene lookup returns CDR1 SGHTS and CDR2 YDEGEE. Trimming cost V 4 bases and J 6 bases, with 17 bases left between them. This CDR3 has 15 amino acids. The CDR3 DNA follows: TGTGCCAGCAGCCTCCGTGAAACAGCTTCCAATGAGCAGTTCTTC. It codes for CASSLRETASNEQFF.

V gene TRBV5-4 combines with J gene TRBJ1-2; maybe TRBD1 (6 bases). CDR1 is SGHNT and CDR2 is YYREEE in the germline V gene (reference sequence). Trimming removed 3 bases from V and 7 bases from J, with 22 bases in between. The CDR3 extends over 16 amino acids. The CDR3 nucleotides read TGTGCCAGCAGCTCATTGGCGGGGGCCTCTCTGAGTGGCTACACCTTC. Encoded protein: CASSSLAGASLSGYTF.

The chain carries TRBV7-9 and TRBJ2-1; D is perhaps TRBD2 (6 bases). The CDR3 extends over 11 amino acids. From germline, CDR1 is SEHNR and CDR2 FQNEAQ (reference sequence). V lost 6 bases, J lost 13 bases, and 13 bases lay in between. CDR3 loop: CASSFRDFQFF. CDR3 sequence (DNA): TGTGCCAGCAGTTTCCGGGACTTTCAGTTCTTC.

The chain recombines TRBV23-1 with TRBJ2-4, with D perhaps matching TRBD1 (5 bases). TRBV23-1 is labeled an ORF, and its function is uncertain. The V end lost 1 base, the J end lost 0 bases, and 13 bases lay between the germline ends. CDR3 size: 17 residues. The CDR3 sequence is CASSQYGNRIAKNIQYF. CDR3 bases: TGCGCCAGCAGTCAATATGGTAACAGGATAGCCAAAAACATTCAGTACTTC.

The chain couples TRBV6-6 to TRBJ2-3, with D possibly matching TRBD2 (6 bases). V lost 5 bases to trimming and J lost 5 bases, with 17 bases between them. CDR1 and CDR2 from the germline V gene are MNHNY and SVGAGI (reference sequence). This CDR3 is 15 amino acids long. The CDR3 DNA is TGTGCCAGCAGTCCCGGACTGGGGACTGGAGATACGCAGTATTTT. This gives the protein CASSPGLGTGDTQYF.

The rearrangement joins TRBV27 to TRBJ2-1; 10 bases align to TRBD2. CDR1 is MNHEY, CDR2 SMNVEV, per germline (reference sequence). The V and J ends lost 5 bases and 3 bases, in that order; junction bases with no gene match: 13. The CDR3 covers 18 residues. CDR3 sequence: CASSPGLAAEVGYNEQFF. CDR3 nucleotides: TGTGCCAGCAGTCCCGGACTAGCGGCCGAGGTGGGCTACAATGAGCAGTTCTTC.